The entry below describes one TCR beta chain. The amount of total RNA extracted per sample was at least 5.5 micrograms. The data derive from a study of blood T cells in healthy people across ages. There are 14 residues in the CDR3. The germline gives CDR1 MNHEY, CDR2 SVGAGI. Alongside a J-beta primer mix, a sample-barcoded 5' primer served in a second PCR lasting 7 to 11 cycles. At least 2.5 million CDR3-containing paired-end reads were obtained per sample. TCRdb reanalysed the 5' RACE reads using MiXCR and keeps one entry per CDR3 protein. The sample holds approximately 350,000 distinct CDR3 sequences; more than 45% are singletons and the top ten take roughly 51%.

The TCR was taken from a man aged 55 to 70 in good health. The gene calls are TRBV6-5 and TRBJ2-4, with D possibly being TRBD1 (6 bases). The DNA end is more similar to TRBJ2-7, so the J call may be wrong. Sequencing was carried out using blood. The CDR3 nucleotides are TGTGCCAGCAGTTACGGAGTCAGGGGCTACGAGCAGTACTTC. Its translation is CASSYGVRGYEQYF.